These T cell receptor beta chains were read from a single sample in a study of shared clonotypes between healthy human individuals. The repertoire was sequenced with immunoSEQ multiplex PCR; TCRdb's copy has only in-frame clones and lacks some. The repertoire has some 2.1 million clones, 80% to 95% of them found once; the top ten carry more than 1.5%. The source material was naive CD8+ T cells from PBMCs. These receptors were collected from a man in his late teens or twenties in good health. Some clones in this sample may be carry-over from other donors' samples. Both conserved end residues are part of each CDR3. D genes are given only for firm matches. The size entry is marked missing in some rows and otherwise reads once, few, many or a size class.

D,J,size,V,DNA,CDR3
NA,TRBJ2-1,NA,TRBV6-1,TGTGCCAGCCGGCGAAGAGCGGGACAAGACAATGAGCAGTTCTTC,CASRRRAGQDNEQFF
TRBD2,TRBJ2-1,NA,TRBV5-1,TGCGCCAGCAGCTTGGTTGGGACTAGCTCCTACAATGAGCAGTTCTTC,CASSLVGTSSYNEQFF
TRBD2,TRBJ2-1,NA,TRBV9,TGTGCCAGCAGCGGTCCTAGCGGGAGGGACTACAATGAGCAGTTCTTC,CASSGPSGRDYNEQFF
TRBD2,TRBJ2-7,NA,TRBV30,TGTGCCTGGAGTGCCCGGGGGGGACTAGCGACATACGAGCAGTACTTC,CAWSARGGLATYEQYF
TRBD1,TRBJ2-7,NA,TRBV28,TGTGCCAGCACCTTGAGAGGGGGCTCACGTCAGTACTTC,CASTLRGGSRQYF
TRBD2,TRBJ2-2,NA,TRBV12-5,TGTGCTAGTGGCACTAGCGCCCCGAACACCGGGGAGCTGTTTTTT,CASGTSAPNTGELFF
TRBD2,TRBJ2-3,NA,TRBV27,TGTGCCAGCAGTTCTCCCCGGACTAGCGGGATCACAGATACGCAGTATTTT,CASSSPRTSGITDTQYF
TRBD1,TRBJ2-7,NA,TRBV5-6,TGTGCCAGCAGCTTGGGACAGGGGAATTCCTACGAGCAGTACTTC,CASSLGQGNSYEQYF
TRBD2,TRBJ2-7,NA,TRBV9,TGTGCCAGCAGCGTAGCTACGGCTAGCGGGGCCTACGAGCAGTACTTC,CASSVATASGAYEQYF
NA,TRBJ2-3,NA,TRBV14,TGTGCCAGCAGCCTCCGGACAGACACAGATACGCAGTATTTT,CASSLRTDTDTQYF
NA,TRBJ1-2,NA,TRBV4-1,TGCGCCAGCAGCCAAGATTGGGTAACGGGCTATGGCTACACCTTC,CASSQDWVTGYGYTF
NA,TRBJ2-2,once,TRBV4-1,TGCGCCAGCAGCCAAGGACTGAACACCGGGGAGCTGTTTTTT,CASSQGLNTGELFF
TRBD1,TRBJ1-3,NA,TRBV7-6,TGTGCCAGCAGCCATGGACAGGGGGCGCACGGAAACACCATATATTTT,CASSHGQGAHGNTIYF
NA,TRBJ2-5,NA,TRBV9,TGTGCCAGCAGCGCCAGGCCTGCTGGACAAGAGACCCAGTACTTC,CASSARPAGQETQYF
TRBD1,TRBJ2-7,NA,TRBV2,TGTGCCAGCAGTGAAGGAGGGGGCTCCTCCTACGAGCAGTACTTC,CASSEGGGSSYEQYF
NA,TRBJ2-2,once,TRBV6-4,TGTGCCAGCAGTGACGTGGTATTTGGGGAGCTGTTTTTT,CASSDVVFGELFF
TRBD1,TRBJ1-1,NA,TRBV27,TGTGCCACCAGGACAGGGAACACTGAAGCTTTCTTT,CATRTGNTEAFF
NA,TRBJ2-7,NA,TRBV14,TGTGCCAGCAGCCAGTGGCGGGACAGAACCTACGAGCAGTACTTC,CASSQWRDRTYEQYF
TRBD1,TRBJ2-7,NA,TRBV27,TGTGCCAGCAGCCCTATCCGTCGGACAGGGGGCGCGGGGGAGCAGTACTTC,CASSPIRRTGGAGEQYF
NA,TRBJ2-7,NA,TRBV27,TGTGCCAGCAAGATCGGGACAAAGGCCTACGAGCAGTACTTC,CASKIGTKAYEQYF
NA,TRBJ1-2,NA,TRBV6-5,TGTGCCAGCAGCTCTGGACAATTCTATGGCTACACCTTC,CASSSGQFYGYTF
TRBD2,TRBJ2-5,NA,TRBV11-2,TGTGCCAGCAGCTTTAGCGGGAGCTACGAGACCCAGTACTTC,CASSFSGSYETQYF
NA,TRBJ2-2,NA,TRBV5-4,TGTGCCAGCAGCTTGTCGGGGAACACCGGGGAGCTGTTTTTT,CASSLSGNTGELFF
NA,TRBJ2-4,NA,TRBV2,TGTGCCAGCAGTGACGGGAACCTAGCCAAAAACATTCAGTACTTC,CASSDGNLAKNIQYF
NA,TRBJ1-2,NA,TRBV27,TGTGCCACCCTTACATGGGGCTATGGCTACACCTTC,CATLTWGYGYTF
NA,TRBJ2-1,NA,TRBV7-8,TGTGCCAGCACCCACGGGGCAGGTAACAATGAGCAGTTCTTC,CASTHGAGNNEQFF
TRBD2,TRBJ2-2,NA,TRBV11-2,TGTGCCAGCAGCGCGGGACTAGCGGGGAACACCGGGGAGCTGTTTTTT,CASSAGLAGNTGELFF
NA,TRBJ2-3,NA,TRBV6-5,TGTGCCAGCAGTTACTCGGGGTCAGGCACAGATACGCAGTATTTT,CASSYSGSGTDTQYF
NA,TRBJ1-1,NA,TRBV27,TGTGCCAGCAGTTCCCCAGTGGCGATGAACACTGAAGCTTTCTTT,CASSSPVAMNTEAFF
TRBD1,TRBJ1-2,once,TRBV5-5,TGTGCCAGCAGCTCCACCGGGACAGTTAACTATGGCTACACCTTC,CASSSTGTVNYGYTF
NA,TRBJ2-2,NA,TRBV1,TGCACCAGCAGCCACAGGGGGGGGACTAGCGGGATCCGGGCCACCGGGGAGCTGTTTTTT,CTSSHRGGTSGIRATGELFF
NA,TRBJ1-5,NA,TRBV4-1,TGCGCCAGCAGCCCTAAGGGACAATCAGGGCCCCAGCATTTT,CASSPKGQSGPQHF
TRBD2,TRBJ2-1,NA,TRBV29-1,TGCAGCGTTCGTAGCGGGACTCTGCCTGAGCAGTTCTTC,CSVRSGTLPEQFF
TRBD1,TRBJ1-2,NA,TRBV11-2,TGTGCCAGCAGCCTAGGACAGGGCCCGTATGGCTACACCTTC,CASSLGQGPYGYTF
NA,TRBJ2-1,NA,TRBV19,TGTGCCAGTAGCCCCCACGCCCGGGCGGGCTACAATGAGCAGTTCTTC,CASSPHARAGYNEQFF
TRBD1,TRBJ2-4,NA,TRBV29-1,TGCAGCGTTGAAGCGGGGACAGACCCACTAGCCAAAAACATTCAGTACTTC,CSVEAGTDPLAKNIQYF
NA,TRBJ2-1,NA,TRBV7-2,TGTGCCAGCAGCTTCGAGCGACAGTGGGGTGAGCAGTTCTTC,CASSFERQWGEQFF
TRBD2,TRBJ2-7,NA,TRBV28,TGTGCCAGCAGTGCCCCGGGACTAGCGTCTCTCTACGAGCAGTACTTC,CASSAPGLASLYEQYF
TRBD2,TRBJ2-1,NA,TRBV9,TGTGCCAGCAGCCCAGGAGCGGGAGGGGGTCCCCAATCTGAGCAGTTCTTC,CASSPGAGGGPQSEQFF
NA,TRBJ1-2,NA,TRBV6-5,TGTGCCAGCAGTTACTCGGGACCCAGTGAGGGCTACACCTTC,CASSYSGPSEGYTF
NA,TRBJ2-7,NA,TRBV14,TGTGCCAGCAGCTCGGATCTCTCCGAGCAGTACTTC,CASSSDLSEQYF
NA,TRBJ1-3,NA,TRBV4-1,TGCGCCAGCAGCCAAGGTCAGGGCTCTGGAAACACCATATATTTT,CASSQGQGSGNTIYF
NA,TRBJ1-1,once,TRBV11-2,TGTGCCAGCAGCTTGGGGAGAGGGATCTCATGGGAAATGAACACTGAAGCTTTCTTT,CASSLGRGISWEMNTEAFF
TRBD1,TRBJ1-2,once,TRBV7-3,TGTGCCAGCAGCTTAGGGACAGGAGGCTACACCTTC,CASSLGTGGYTF
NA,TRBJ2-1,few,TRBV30,TGTGCCTGGAGTGGTGGGAATGAGCAGTTCTTC,CAWSGGNEQFF
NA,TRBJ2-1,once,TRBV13,TGTGCCAGCAGCTTGGGGCAGGGGTACAATGAGCAGTTCTTC,CASSLGQGYNEQFF
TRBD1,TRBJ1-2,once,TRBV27,TGTGCCAGCAGTTTATTGGAGGGACAGGGAGTAGATGGCTACACCTTC,CASSLLEGQGVDGYTF
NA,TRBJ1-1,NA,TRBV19,TGTGCCAGTAGCCCCGGCAGGGTGGCTGAAGCTTTCTTT,CASSPGRVAEAFF
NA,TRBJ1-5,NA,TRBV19,TGTGCCAGTAGTATGGGTGGTAACCCCCAGCATTTT,CASSMGGNPQHF
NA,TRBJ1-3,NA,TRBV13,TGTGCCAGCAGTTACTCTTACTCAACGACAGGCTCTGGAAACACCATATATTTT,CASSYSYSTTGSGNTIYF
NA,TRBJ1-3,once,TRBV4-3,TGCGCCAGCAGCCAAGGAACAGGGCACGGAAACACCATATATTTT,CASSQGTGHGNTIYF
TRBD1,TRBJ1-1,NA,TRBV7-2,TGTGCCAGCAGCGCCTACAGGGGGGACACTGAAGCTTTCTTT,CASSAYRGDTEAFF
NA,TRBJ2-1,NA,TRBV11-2,TGTGCCAGCAGCTTAATACTTTATGAGCAGTTCTTC,CASSLILYEQFF
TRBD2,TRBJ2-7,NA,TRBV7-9,TGTGCCAGCAGCCAACGGGGGGACCCCAGCGGGTTCTACGAGCAGTACTTC,CASSQRGDPSGFYEQYF
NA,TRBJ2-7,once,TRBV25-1,TGTGCCAGCAGTGATCCCCTTGGGGGCTACGAGCAGTACTTC,CASSDPLGGYEQYF